This entry lists 22 T cell receptor beta chains sequenced from one sample in a study of blood T cell repertoires in COVID-19. TCRdb's table, derived via immunoSEQ multiplex PCR, lists solely in-frame clones and lacks some. The profile shows about 200,000 clones, roughly 85% of them singletons. The sequenced material came from peripheral blood. These receptors all stem from a woman aged 80 or older with acute or convalescent COVID-19.

The chain joins TRBV9 to TRBJ2-7; the D gene is possibly TRBD1 (5 bases). The germline V gene encodes CDR1 SGDLS and CDR2 YYNGEE. The germline V and J ends were trimmed by 0 bases and 0 bases, with 7 bases remaining between them. The CDR3 has 14 residues. The CDR3 region has the DNA TGTGCCAGCAGCGTAGCAGGGTACTCCTACGAGCAGTACTTC. Translation gives CASSVAGYSYEQYF.

The chain links TRBV30 to TRBJ1-2; D not certain. Trimming left V 3 bases short and J 2 bases short, with 10 bases between. CDR1 and CDR2 from the germline V gene are GTSNPN and SVGIG (reference sequence). CDR3 length: 13 residues. The CDR3 nucleotides are TGTGCCTGGAGCCGTGACGGGAACTATGGCTACACCTTC. Translation gives CAWSRDGNYGYTF.

The V and J genes are TRBV27 and TRBJ2-2; the D gene is possibly TRBD2 (6 bases). CDR1 is MNHEY, CDR2 SMNVEV, per germline (reference sequence). Between the trimmed V and J ends, which lost 0 bases and 6 bases, there was a span of 17 bases. The CDR3 loop spans 17 amino acids. This CDR3 is CASSLSKGLEFPGELFF. The CDR3 bases are TGTGCCAGCAGTTTATCTAAGGGACTTGAATTTCCCGGGGAGCTGTTTTTT.

V usage is TRBV15 and J usage is TRBJ1-6, with D unresolved. Trimming shortened V by 11 bases and J by 0 bases, and 8 bases separated the two germline ends. The CDR3 runs 13 residues. The V gene's germline CDR1 is LNHNV and CDR2 YYDKDF (reference sequence). The CDR3 reads CAASGSYNSPLHF. CDR3 DNA sequence: TGTGCCGCCTCCGGCTCCTATAATTCACCCCTCCACTTT.

The V call is TRBV9, the J call TRBJ1-3, with D hard to call. This CDR3 has 14 amino acids. The germline V and J ends were trimmed by 4 bases and 2 bases, with 10 bases remaining between them. Per germline, CDR1 SGDLS and CDR2 YYNGEE. For the CDR3, the DNA is TGTGCCAGCAGCACGGGGAGTCCTGGAAACACCATATATTTT. It specifies CASSTGSPGNTIYF.

The CDR3 here is CASRYRLAGVTGELFF. DNA of the CDR3: TGTGCCAGCAGGTATCGACTAGCGGGAGTCACCGGGGAGCTGTTTTTT. The chain is built from TRBV28 and TRBJ2-2, with 12 bases aligning to TRBD2. The CDR3 length is 16 residues. CDR1 is MDHEN, CDR2 SYDVKM, per germline. The V and J ends lost 6 bases and 4 bases, in that order; junction bases with no gene match: 6.

The rearrangement links TRBV3-1 (or the pseudogene TRBV3-2) to TRBJ1-1; D is uncertain. Deletions cut 4 bases from V and 6 bases from J, with 12 bases between. Germline V gives CDR1 LGHDT, CDR2 YNNKEL (reference sequence). CDR3 length: 13 amino acids. The CDR3 loop reads CASSPRGGSEAFF. The CDR3 DNA reads TGTGCCAGCAGCCCGCGGGGTGGTTCTGAAGCTTTCTTT.

This rearrangement joins TRBV7-2 to TRBJ2-3; no clear D. The V gene's germline CDR1 is SGHTA and CDR2 FQGNSA. The CDR3 runs 13 residues. The ends were cut back, 4 bases at V and 0 bases at J, with 5 bases in the middle. This CDR3 reads CASSSQSTDTQYF. In DNA form, the CDR3 reads TGTGCCAGCAGCTCCCAAAGCACAGATACGCAGTATTTT.

The table lists this clone with a few counts. The V call is TRBV14, the J call TRBJ2-3, with 12 bases matching TRBD2. V shed 4 bases, J shed 8 bases, and the junction held 4 bases outside the gene matches. This CDR3 comprises 14 residues. Per the germline V gene, CDR1 is SGHDN and CDR2 is FVKESK. The CDR3 region has the DNA TGTGCCAGCAGCCCTGGGACTAGCGGGCCTACGCAGTATTTT. Translating gives CASSPGTSGPTQYF.

The chain combines TRBV5-1 with TRBJ2-5; 12 bases agree with TRBD1. Germline CDR1 is SGHRS and CDR2 is YFSETQ. The length of the CDR3 is 18 residues. V was clipped by 3 bases and J by 1 base; unmatched bases: 10. CDR3 amino acids: CASSSGQGAFPVQETQYF. CDR3 nucleotide sequence: TGCGCCAGCAGCTCGGGACAGGGGGCCTTCCCGGTCCAAGAGACCCAGTACTTC.

This clone was counted between two and nine times. CDR3 region: CASSGLAGGLPPYEQYF. The DNA of the CDR3 is TGTGCTAGCTCGGGACTAGCGGGAGGCCTCCCTCCCTACGAGCAGTACTTC. J is TRBJ2-7 and V is TRBV12-5, with 15 bases identical to TRBD2. CDR1 is LGHNT, CDR2 FRNRAP, per germline. Trimming at V came to 9 bases and at J to 2 bases, leaving 11 bases not matched to a gene. This CDR3 comprises 17 residues.

The chain combines TRBV6-5 with TRBJ2-1; 13 bases align to TRBD2. CDR3 length equals 15 residues. Losses at the gene ends were 8 bases for V and 12 bases for J; bases not matched to a gene: 13. Germline V lookup: CDR1 MNHEY, CDR2 SVGAGI. The DNA for the CDR3 is TGTGCCAGCGCCCCCTGGACTAGCGGGAGTATCTGGCAGTTCTTC. Translating gives CASAPWTSGSIWQFF.

The rearrangement uses TRBV5-1 and TRBJ1-1, with D tentatively TRBD1 (6 bases). Germline V gene sequence: CDR1 SGHRS, CDR2 YFSETQ. This CDR3 is built from 17 residues. V lost 4 bases, J lost 0 bases, and 19 bases lay in between. The CDR3 spells CASSLTGTTELNTEAFF. For the CDR3, the DNA is TGCGCCAGCAGCCTTACCGGGACAACAGAATTGAACACTGAAGCTTTCTTT.

CDR3 region: CASSSVSSSYNEQFF. CDR3 sequence (DNA): TGTGCCAGCAGTTCAGTCTCCAGCTCCTACAATGAGCAGTTCTTC. The V and J genes are TRBV27 and TRBJ2-1; D uncertain. The CDR3 contains 15 residues. V lost 4 bases and J 0 bases, leaving 10 bases between the germline ends. The germline V gene encodes CDR1 MNHEY and CDR2 SMNVEV (reference sequence).

This chain connects TRBV23-1 to TRBJ2-7; D ambiguous. TRBV23-1 is sorted into the ORF group, with uncertain function. V gave up 4 bases and J gave up 7 bases, with 11 bases separating them. The CDR3 consists of 12 residues. CDR3 coding DNA: TGCGCCAGCAGTCTCCACTCCGGGGAGCAGTACTTC. This encodes CASSLHSGEQYF.

This chain connects TRBV6-2 or TRBV6-3 to TRBJ1-1; tentatively, D is TRBD1 (6 bases). V shed 0 bases and J shed 0 bases, with 14 bases lying between them. Germline V gives CDR1 MNHEY, CDR2 SVGEGT. The CDR3 extends over 17 amino acids. The CDR3 DNA follows: TGTGCCAGCAGTTACTCGAGTAGGGGGAGTTTGAACACTGAAGCTTTCTTT. Translating it yields CASSYSSRGSLNTEAFF.

The chain carries TRBV6-6 and TRBJ2-1, with TRBD2 matching over 7 bases. V dropped 6 bases and J dropped 5; count of bases not matched to a gene: 10. This CDR3 contains 15 residues. Germline V lookup: CDR1 MNHNY, CDR2 SVGAGI (reference sequence). In DNA form, the CDR3 reads TGTGCCAGCAGCCGCACCGGGACTACCAACAATGAGCAGTTCTTC. Its protein is CASSRTGTTNNEQFF.

The gene calls are TRBV19 and TRBJ2-3, with 11 bases aligning to TRBD2. This CDR3 has 13 amino acids. Losses at the gene ends were 8 bases for V and 8 bases for J; bases not matched to a gene: 6. Germline assignment: CDR1 LNHDA and CDR2 SQIVND (reference sequence). The CDR3 DNA is TGTGCCAGTGGTAGCGGGAGGGCCGGTACGCAGTATTTT. It codes for CASGSGRAGTQYF.

This clone was detected a few times. The chain has TRBV18 and TRBJ1-5; D might be TRBD1 (5 bases). The CDR3 covers 15 residues. The V end lost 1 base, the J end lost 5 bases, and 12 bases lay between the germline ends. CDR1 KGHSH and CDR2 LQKENI come from the germline V gene. DNA of the CDR3: TGTGCCAGCTCACCACTGGCGGGGGGTGATCAGCCCCAGCATTTT. Protein product: CASSPLAGGDQPQHF.

The rearrangement links TRBV19 to TRBJ2-2; D uncertain. The CDR3 contains 14 residues. Germline V gene sequence: CDR1 LNHDA, CDR2 SQIVND (reference sequence). The germline V and J ends were trimmed by 7 bases and 0 bases, with 9 bases remaining between them. The DNA of the CDR3 is TGTGCCAGTAAGAGACACTCGAACACCGGGGAGCTGTTTTTT. The encoded protein is CASKRHSNTGELFF.

This clone was observed a handful of times. This sequence joins TRBV11-2 and TRBJ1-5; unclear D gene. The CDR3 contains 13 residues. Trimming shortened V by 3 bases and J by 0 bases, and 3 bases separated the two germline ends. The germline V gene encodes CDR1 SGHAT and CDR2 FQNNGV. The CDR3 bases are TGTGCCAGCAGCTTTAGTAGCAATCAGCCCCAGCATTTT. Translating gives CASSFSSNQPQHF.

The chain joins TRBV25-1 to TRBJ2-1, with a tentative D call TRBD2 (5 bases). Trimming left V 6 bases short and J 6 bases short, with 9 bases between. Germline CDR1 reads MGHDK; CDR2 reads SYGVNS. The CDR3 is 12 residues long. Written as DNA, the CDR3 is TGTGCCAGCAGGGACTTTGGCAATGAGCAGTTCTTC. This codes for CASRDFGNEQFF.